This T cell receptor (beta chain) was sequenced for a study of shared clonotypes between healthy human individuals. The method was immunoSEQ multiplex PCR; TCRdb's version includes in-frame clones alone and lacks a portion of them. The sample records over a million clones, more than 75% being singletons. Germline CDR1 and CDR2: SGHRS and YFSETQ. The CDR3 has 13 amino acids. V was trimmed by 0 bases and J by 3 bases, leaving 6 bases between them. This chain joins TRBV5-1 and TRBJ1-1, with D unresolved. Sequenced: memory CD4+ T cells from PBMCs. Subset defined: CD45RA-negative fraction. This sequence originates from a man younger than 30 in good health. Some clones in this sample may be carry-over from other donors' samples. CDR3 in amino acids: CASSLGWDTEAFF. The CDR3 coding sequence is TGCGCCAGCAGCTTGGGGTGGGACACTGAAGCTTTCTTT.